This T cell receptor beta chain emerged from a study of blood T cell repertoires in COVID-19. Study details: The United States, Italy and Spain provided the acute and convalescent COVID-19 samples. In each case, the material was cDNA or gDNA derived from T cells, B-cell-depleted T cells, or PBMCs.

Assay: immunoSEQ multiplex PCR; the TCRdb copy retains only in-frame clones and omits some. This table holds about 260,000 clones, more than 80% found once. The TCR comes from a woman aged 40 to 50 with acute or convalescent COVID-19. Sequenced sample: peripheral blood.

The CDR3 nucleotides read TGTGCCAGCTCACCACCGGAGGGGAAACTGTTTTTT. As protein: CASSPPEGKLFF. The chain carries TRBV18 and TRBJ1-4; D is perhaps TRBD1 (5 bases). The V gene's germline CDR1 is KGHSH and CDR2 LQKENI. The CDR3 runs to 12 residues. Trimming shortened V by 0 bases and J by 11 bases, and 7 bases separated the two germline ends. Full variable domain (missing parts from reference TRBV18 and TRBJ1-4): NAGVMQNPRHLVRRRGQEARLRCSPMKGHSHVYWYRQLPEEGLKFMVYLQKENIIDESGMPKERFSAEFPKEGPSILRIQQVVRGDSAAYFCASSPPEGKLFFGSGTQLSVL.